These 4 T cell receptor beta chains originate from one sample sequenced in a study of cytomegalovirus exposure and HLA in healthy donors. Primers: 60 Vbeta forward and 13 Jbeta reverse. The method was immunoSEQ multiplex PCR; TCRdb's version includes in-frame clones alone and lacks a portion of them. This sample contains roughly 30,000 clones. Sequencing was done on a sample of PBMCs. These receptors all come from a female donor in good health and CMV-seronegative.

The CDR3: CASSGDRSPLHF. The CDR3 region has the DNA TGTGCCAGCAGTGGGGACAGATCACCCCTCCACTTT. The chain joins TRBV6-1 to TRBJ1-6; 7 bases fit TRBD1. With V trimmed by 4 bases and J by 10 bases, 1 base remained unmatched. Germline assignment: CDR1 MNHNS and CDR2 SASEGT. The CDR3 consists of 12 residues.

This chain's CDR3 is CASSPRGRVAEAFF. In DNA, the CDR3 is TGTGCCAGCTCACCTAGGGGGCGTGTTGCGGAAGCTTTCTTT. The chain carries TRBV18 and TRBJ1-1, with 7 bases identical to TRBD1. CDR1 is KGHSH, CDR2 LQKENI, per germline. After removal of 3 bases from V and 8 bases from J, the junction contained 9 bases not matched to a gene. CDR3 length equals 14 residues. Filled out from reference TRBV18 and TRBJ1-1, the complete variable domain reads NAGVMQNPRHLVRRRGQEARLRCSPMKGHSHVYWYRQLPEEGLKFMVYLQKENIIDESGMPKERFSAEFPKEGPSILRIQQVVRGDSAAYFCASSPRGRVAEAFFGQGTRLTVV.

V gene TRBV9 combines with J gene TRBJ1-4, with TRBD1 matching 8 bases. CDR1 and CDR2 (germline): SGDLS, YYNGEE. The V gene end was trimmed by 2 bases and the J gene end by 7 bases; junction bases not matched to a gene: 4. This CDR3 has 14 residues. Written as DNA, the CDR3 is TGTGCCAGCAGCGTGTCAGGGGGCACTGAAAAACTGTTTTTT. Translating gives CASSVSGGTEKLFF.

The chain employs TRBV28 and TRBJ2-1, with a tentative D call TRBD1 (6 bases). Germline assignment: CDR1 MDHEN and CDR2 SYDVKM. V was pared by 5 bases and J by 1 base, with 9 bases between. The CDR3 spans 14 residues. This CDR3 is CASSKTGSYNEQFF. CDR3 sequence (DNA): TGTGCCAGCAGTAAGACAGGTTCCTACAATGAGCAGTTCTTC.